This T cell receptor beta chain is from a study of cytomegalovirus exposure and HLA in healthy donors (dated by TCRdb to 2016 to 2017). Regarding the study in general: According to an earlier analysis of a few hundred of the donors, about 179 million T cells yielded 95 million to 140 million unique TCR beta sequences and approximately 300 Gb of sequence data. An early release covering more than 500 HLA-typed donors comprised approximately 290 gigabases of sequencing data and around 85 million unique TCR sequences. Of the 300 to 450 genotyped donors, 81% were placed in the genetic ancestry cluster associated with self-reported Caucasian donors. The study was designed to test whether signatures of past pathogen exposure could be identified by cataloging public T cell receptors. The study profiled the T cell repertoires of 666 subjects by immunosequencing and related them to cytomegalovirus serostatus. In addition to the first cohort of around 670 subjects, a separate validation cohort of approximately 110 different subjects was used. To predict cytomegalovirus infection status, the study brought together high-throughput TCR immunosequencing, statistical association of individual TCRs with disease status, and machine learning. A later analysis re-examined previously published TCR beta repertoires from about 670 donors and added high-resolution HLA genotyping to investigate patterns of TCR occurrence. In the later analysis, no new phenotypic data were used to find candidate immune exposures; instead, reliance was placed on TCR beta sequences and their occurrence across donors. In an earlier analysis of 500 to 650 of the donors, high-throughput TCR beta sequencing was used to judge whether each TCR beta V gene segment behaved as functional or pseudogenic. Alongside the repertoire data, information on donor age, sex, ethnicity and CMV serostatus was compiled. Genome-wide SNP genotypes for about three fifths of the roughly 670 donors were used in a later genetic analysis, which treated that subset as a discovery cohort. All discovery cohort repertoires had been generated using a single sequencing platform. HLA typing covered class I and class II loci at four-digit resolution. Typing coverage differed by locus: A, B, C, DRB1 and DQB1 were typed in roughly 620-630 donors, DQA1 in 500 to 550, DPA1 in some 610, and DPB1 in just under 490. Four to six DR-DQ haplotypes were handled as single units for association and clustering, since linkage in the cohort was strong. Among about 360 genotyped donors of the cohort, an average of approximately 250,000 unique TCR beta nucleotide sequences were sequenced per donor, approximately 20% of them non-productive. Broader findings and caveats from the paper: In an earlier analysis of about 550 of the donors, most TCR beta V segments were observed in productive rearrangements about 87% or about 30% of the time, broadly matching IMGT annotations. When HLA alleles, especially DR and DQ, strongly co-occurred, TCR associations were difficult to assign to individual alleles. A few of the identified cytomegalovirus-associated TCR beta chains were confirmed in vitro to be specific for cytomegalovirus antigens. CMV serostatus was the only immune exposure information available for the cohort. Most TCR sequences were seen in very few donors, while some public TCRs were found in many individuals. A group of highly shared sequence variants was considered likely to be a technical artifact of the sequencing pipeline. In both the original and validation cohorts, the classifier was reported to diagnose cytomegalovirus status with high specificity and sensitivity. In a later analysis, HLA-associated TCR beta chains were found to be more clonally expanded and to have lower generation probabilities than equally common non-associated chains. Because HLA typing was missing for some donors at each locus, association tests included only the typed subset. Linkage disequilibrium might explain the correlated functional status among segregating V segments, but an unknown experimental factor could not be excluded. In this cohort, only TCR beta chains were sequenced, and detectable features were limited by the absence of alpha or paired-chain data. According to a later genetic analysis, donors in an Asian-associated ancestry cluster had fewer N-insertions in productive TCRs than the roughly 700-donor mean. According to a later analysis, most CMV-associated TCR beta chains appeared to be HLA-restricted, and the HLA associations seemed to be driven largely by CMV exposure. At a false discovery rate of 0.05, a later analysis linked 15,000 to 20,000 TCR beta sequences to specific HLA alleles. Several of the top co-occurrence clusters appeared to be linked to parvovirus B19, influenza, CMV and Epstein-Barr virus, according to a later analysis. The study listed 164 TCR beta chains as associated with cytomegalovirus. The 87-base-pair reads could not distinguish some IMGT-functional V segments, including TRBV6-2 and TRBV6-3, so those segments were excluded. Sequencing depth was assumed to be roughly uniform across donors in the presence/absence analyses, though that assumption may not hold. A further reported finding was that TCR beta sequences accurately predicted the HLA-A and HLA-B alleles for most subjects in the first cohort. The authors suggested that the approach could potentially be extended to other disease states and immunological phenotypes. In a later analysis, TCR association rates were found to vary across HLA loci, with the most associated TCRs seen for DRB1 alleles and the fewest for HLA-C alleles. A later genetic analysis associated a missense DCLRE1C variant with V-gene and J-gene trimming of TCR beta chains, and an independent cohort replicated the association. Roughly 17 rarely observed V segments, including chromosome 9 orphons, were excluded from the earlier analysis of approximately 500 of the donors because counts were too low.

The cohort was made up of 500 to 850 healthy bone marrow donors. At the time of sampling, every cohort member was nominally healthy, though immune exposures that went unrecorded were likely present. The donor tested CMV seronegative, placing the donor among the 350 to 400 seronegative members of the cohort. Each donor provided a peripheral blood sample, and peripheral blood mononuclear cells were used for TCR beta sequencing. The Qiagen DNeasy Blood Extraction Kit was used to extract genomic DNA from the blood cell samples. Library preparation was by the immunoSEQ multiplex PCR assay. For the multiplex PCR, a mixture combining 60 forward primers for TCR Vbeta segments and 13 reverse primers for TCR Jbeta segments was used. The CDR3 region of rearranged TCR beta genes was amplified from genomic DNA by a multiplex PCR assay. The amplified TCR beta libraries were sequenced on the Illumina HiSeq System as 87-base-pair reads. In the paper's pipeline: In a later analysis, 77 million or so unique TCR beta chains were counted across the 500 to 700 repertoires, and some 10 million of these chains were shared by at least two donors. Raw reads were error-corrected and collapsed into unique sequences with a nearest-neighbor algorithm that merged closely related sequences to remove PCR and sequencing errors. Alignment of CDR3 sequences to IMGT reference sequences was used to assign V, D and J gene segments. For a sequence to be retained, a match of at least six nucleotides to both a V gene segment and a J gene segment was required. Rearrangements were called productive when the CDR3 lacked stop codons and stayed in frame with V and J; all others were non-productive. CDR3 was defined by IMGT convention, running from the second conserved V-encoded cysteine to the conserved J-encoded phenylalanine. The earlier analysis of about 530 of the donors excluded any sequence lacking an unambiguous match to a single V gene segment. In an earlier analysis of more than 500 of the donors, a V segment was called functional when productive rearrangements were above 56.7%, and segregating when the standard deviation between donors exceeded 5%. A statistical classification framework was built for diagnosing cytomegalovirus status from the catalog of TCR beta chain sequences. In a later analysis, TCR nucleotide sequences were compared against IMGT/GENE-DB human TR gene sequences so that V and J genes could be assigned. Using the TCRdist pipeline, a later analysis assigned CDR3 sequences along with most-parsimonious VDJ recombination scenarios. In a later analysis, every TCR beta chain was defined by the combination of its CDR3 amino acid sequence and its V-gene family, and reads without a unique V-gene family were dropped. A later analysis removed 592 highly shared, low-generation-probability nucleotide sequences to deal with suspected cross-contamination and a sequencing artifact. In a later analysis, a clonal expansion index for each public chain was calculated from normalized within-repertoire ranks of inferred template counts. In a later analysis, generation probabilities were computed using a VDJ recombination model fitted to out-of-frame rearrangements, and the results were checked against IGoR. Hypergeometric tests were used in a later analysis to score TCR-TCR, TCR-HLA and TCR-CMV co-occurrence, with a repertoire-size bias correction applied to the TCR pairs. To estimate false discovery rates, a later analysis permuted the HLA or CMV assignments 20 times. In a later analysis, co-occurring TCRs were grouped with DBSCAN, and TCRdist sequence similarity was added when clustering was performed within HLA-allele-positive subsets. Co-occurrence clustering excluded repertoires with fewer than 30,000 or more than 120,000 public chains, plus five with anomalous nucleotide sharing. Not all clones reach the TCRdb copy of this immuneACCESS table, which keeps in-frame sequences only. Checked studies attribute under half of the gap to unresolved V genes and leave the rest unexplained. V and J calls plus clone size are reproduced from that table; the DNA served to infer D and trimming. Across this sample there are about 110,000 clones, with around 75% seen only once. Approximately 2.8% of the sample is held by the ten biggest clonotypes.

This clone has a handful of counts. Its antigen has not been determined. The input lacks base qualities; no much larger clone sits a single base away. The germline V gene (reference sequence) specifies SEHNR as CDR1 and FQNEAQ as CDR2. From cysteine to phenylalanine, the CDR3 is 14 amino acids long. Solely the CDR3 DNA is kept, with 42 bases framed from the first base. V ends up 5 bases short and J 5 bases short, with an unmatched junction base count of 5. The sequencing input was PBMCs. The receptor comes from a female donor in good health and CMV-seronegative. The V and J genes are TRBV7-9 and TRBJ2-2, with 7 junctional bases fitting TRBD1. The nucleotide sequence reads TGTGCCAGCAGCCTCGAGGGGGCTACCGGGGAGCTGTTTTTT. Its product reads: CASSLEGATGELFF.